The rows below give T cell receptor beta chains drawn from one sample of a study of blood T cell repertoires in COVID-19. Measured with immunoSEQ multiplex PCR; TCRdb has only the in-frame clones, and not every one. Among about 240,000 clones listed, around nine tenths were seen once. The specimen sequenced was peripheral blood. The receptor source for this set is a woman in her 70s with active or convalescent COVID-19. CDR3s include the opening cysteine and the closing phenylalanine or tryptophan. The order of the fields is J gene, clone size, V gene, D gene, CDR3 protein, CDR3 DNA. D genes are given only for firm matches. The size of a clone is reported for some rows only, either as once, few or many, or as a class for expanded clones.

j_gene: TRBJ2-7; abundance: -; v_gene: TRBV5-6; d_gene: -; CDR3aa: CASSPAGIAYEQYF; CDR3nt: TGTGCCAGCAGCCCGGCGGGGATTGCCTACGAGCAGTACTTC
j_gene: TRBJ2-7; abundance: -; v_gene: TRBV6-5; d_gene: TRBD1; CDR3aa: CASSYSRDRTYEQYF; CDR3nt: TGTGCCAGCAGTTACAGCCGGGACAGGACCTACGAGCAGTACTTC
j_gene: TRBJ1-1; abundance: once; v_gene: TRBV11-2; d_gene: -; CDR3aa: CASSLAREAFF; CDR3nt: TGTGCCAGCAGCTTAGCCCGTGAAGCTTTCTTT
j_gene: TRBJ1-1; abundance: -; v_gene: TRBV19; d_gene: TRBD1; CDR3aa: CASSRQGKNTEAFF; CDR3nt: TGTGCCAGTTCGCGACAGGGGAAGAACACTGAAGCTTTCTTT
j_gene: TRBJ2-2; abundance: -; v_gene: TRBV5-1; d_gene: TRBD1; CDR3aa: CASSQGARTGELFF; CDR3nt: TGCGCCAGCAGTCAGGGGGCGCGCACCGGGGAGCTGTTTTTT
j_gene: TRBJ1-2; abundance: -; v_gene: TRBV7-2; d_gene: -; CDR3aa: CASSPGQPSISYTF; CDR3nt: TGTGCCAGCAGCCCAGGACAGCCGTCGATCAGCTACACCTTC
j_gene: TRBJ1-1; abundance: -; v_gene: TRBV7-9; d_gene: TRBD1; CDR3aa: CASSLLPGQVSAFEAFF; CDR3nt: TGTGCCAGCAGCTTACTACCCGGACAGGTCTCTGCCTTTGAGGCTTTCTTT
j_gene: TRBJ1-2; abundance: once; v_gene: TRBV24-1; d_gene: -; CDR3aa: CATSDFQNNYGYTF; CDR3nt: TGTGCCACCAGTGATTTTCAGAATAACTATGGCTACACCTTC
j_gene: TRBJ1-5; abundance: -; v_gene: TRBV6-1; d_gene: -; CDR3aa: CASSSTGSNQPQHF; CDR3nt: TGTGCCAGCAGTTCCACGGGTAGCAATCAGCCCCAGCATTTT
j_gene: TRBJ1-1; abundance: -; v_gene: TRBV7-9; d_gene: -; CDR3aa: CASSPNGGAEAFF; CDR3nt: TGTGCCAGCAGCCCCAACGGGGGAGCTGAAGCTTTCTTT
j_gene: TRBJ2-3; abundance: -; v_gene: TRBV18; d_gene: TRBD2; CDR3aa: CASSPERGGGADTQYF; CDR3nt: TGTGCCAGCTCACCAGAGCGGGGAGGTGGGGCAGATACGCAGTATTTT
j_gene: TRBJ2-1; abundance: once; v_gene: TRBV7-2; d_gene: -; CDR3aa: CASSSNGNEQFF; CDR3nt: TGTGCCAGCAGCTCGAACGGCAATGAGCAGTTCTTC
j_gene: TRBJ2-1; abundance: -; v_gene: TRBV7-9; d_gene: -; CDR3aa: CASSLQWAGRNEQFF; CDR3nt: TGTGCCAGCAGCTTACAATGGGCAGGTAGGAATGAGCAGTTCTTC
j_gene: TRBJ2-7; abundance: -; v_gene: TRBV11-1; d_gene: -; CDR3aa: CASSFQGYEQYF; CDR3nt: TGTGCCAGCAGCTTTCAGGGATACGAGCAGTACTTC
j_gene: TRBJ2-2; abundance: -; v_gene: TRBV7-2; d_gene: -; CDR3aa: CASSRQGSGELFF; CDR3nt: TGTGCCAGCAGCCGCCAGGGTAGCGGGGAGCTGTTTTTT
j_gene: TRBJ2-5; abundance: -; v_gene: TRBV7-2; d_gene: TRBD2; CDR3aa: CASTPGLARETQYF; CDR3nt: TGTGCCAGCACCCCGGGACTAGCGCGAGAGACCCAGTACTTC
j_gene: TRBJ2-1; abundance: once; v_gene: TRBV5-6; d_gene: -; CDR3aa: CASSLGFNPGNEQFF; CDR3nt: TGTGCCAGCAGCTTGGGCTTCAACCCGGGCAATGAGCAGTTCTTC
j_gene: TRBJ1-1; abundance: -; v_gene: TRBV14; d_gene: -; CDR3aa: CASSQHGAPTEAFF; CDR3nt: TGTGCCAGCAGCCAACATGGGGCCCCCACTGAAGCTTTCTTT
j_gene: TRBJ1-6; abundance: few; v_gene: TRBV5-6; d_gene: TRBD1; CDR3aa: CASSSGTGGWSSPLHF; CDR3nt: TGTGCCAGCAGCTCCGGGACAGGGGGTTGGAGTTCACCCCTCCACTTT
j_gene: TRBJ1-4; abundance: -; v_gene: TRBV7-8; d_gene: -; CDR3aa: CASSSRGARGEKLFF; CDR3nt: TGTGCCAGCAGCTCCCGGGGAGCCCGAGGGGAAAAACTGTTTTTT
j_gene: TRBJ2-1; abundance: -; v_gene: TRBV2; d_gene: TRBD2; CDR3aa: CASSDGLALYNEQFF; CDR3nt: TGTGCCAGCAGTGATGGACTAGCCCTCTACAATGAGCAGTTCTTC
j_gene: TRBJ1-3; abundance: -; v_gene: TRBV4-2; d_gene: -; CDR3aa: CASSQDGEAGNTIYF; CDR3nt: TGTGCCAGCAGCCAAGATGGAGAGGCCGGAAACACCATATATTTT
j_gene: TRBJ2-1; abundance: -; v_gene: TRBV11-2; d_gene: TRBD2; CDR3aa: CASSLDQRTRGGAGEQFF; CDR3nt: TGTGCCAGCAGCTTAGATCAGAGAACTCGCGGGGGGGCGGGGGAGCAGTTCTTC
j_gene: TRBJ1-1; abundance: -; v_gene: TRBV6-5; d_gene: TRBD1; CDR3aa: CASTRDRDAEAFF; CDR3nt: TGTGCCAGCACTCGGGACAGGGATGCTGAAGCTTTCTTT
j_gene: TRBJ1-4; abundance: -; v_gene: TRBV5-1; d_gene: -; CDR3aa: CASSLGEFVGTGKEKLFF; CDR3nt: TGCGCCAGCAGCTTGGGCGAGTTCGTCGGAACAGGGAAGGAAAAACTGTTTTTT
j_gene: TRBJ2-1; abundance: -; v_gene: TRBV6-6; d_gene: -; CDR3aa: CASSPRGSSYNEQFF; CDR3nt: TGTGCCAGCAGTCCACGGGGAAGCTCCTACAATGAGCAGTTCTTC
j_gene: TRBJ1-2; abundance: -; v_gene: TRBV2; d_gene: TRBD1; CDR3aa: CATLPLGTGKRYTF; CDR3nt: TGTGCCACCCTCCCCCTTGGGACAGGGAAGAGGTACACCTTC
j_gene: TRBJ2-7; abundance: -; v_gene: TRBV5-5; d_gene: TRBD1; CDR3aa: CASSRQGDPYYEQYF; CDR3nt: TGTGCCAGCAGCCGTCAGGGGGATCCCTACTACGAGCAGTACTTC
j_gene: TRBJ1-2; abundance: -; v_gene: TRBV6-1; d_gene: TRBD1; CDR3aa: CASSGGTGLSYTF; CDR3nt: TGTGCCAGCAGTGGAGGGACAGGGCTGAGCTACACCTTC
j_gene: TRBJ2-3; abundance: once; v_gene: TRBV5-1; d_gene: -; CDR3aa: CASSSDRAGTDTQYF; CDR3nt: TGCGCCAGCAGCTCCGACAGGGCGGGAACAGATACGCAGTATTTT
j_gene: TRBJ2-7; abundance: -; v_gene: TRBV7-2; d_gene: -; CDR3aa: CASSFPGAYEQYF; CDR3nt: TGTGCCAGCAGCTTCCCGGGGGCCTACGAGCAGTACTTC
j_gene: TRBJ1-3; abundance: -; v_gene: TRBV12-3/TRBV12-4; d_gene: -; CDR3aa: CASSFTGNTIYF; CDR3nt: TGTGCCAGCAGTTTTACAGGAAACACCATATATTTT
j_gene: TRBJ2-3; abundance: -; v_gene: TRBV3-1/TRBV3-2; d_gene: TRBD2; CDR3aa: CASSQRGGTDTQYF; CDR3nt: TGTGCCAGCAGCCAGCGGGGGGGCACAGATACGCAGTATTTT
j_gene: TRBJ2-7; abundance: -; v_gene: TRBV6-5; d_gene: TRBD1; CDR3aa: CASSRQGTYEQYF; CDR3nt: TGTGCCAGCAGTCGACAGGGGACATACGAGCAGTACTTC
j_gene: TRBJ1-5; abundance: -; v_gene: TRBV7-2; d_gene: -; CDR3aa: CASSLKQGNQPQHF; CDR3nt: TGTGCCAGCAGCTTAAAACAGGGAAATCAGCCCCAGCATTTT
j_gene: TRBJ2-1; abundance: -; v_gene: TRBV7-9; d_gene: TRBD1; CDR3aa: CASRGTGGNEQFF; CDR3nt: TGTGCCAGCAGAGGGACAGGGGGCAATGAGCAGTTCTTC
j_gene: TRBJ2-1; abundance: -; v_gene: TRBV6-5; d_gene: TRBD2; CDR3aa: CASSWGGYNEQFF; CDR3nt: TGTGCCAGCAGTTGGGGGGGGTACAATGAGCAGTTCTTC
j_gene: TRBJ1-2; abundance: -; v_gene: TRBV23-1; d_gene: -; CDR3aa: CASSQDFRGGDYGYTF; CDR3nt: TGCGCCAGCAGTCAAGACTTCCGTGGGGGGGACTATGGCTACACCTTC
j_gene: TRBJ1-2; abundance: once; v_gene: TRBV5-4; d_gene: TRBD1; CDR3aa: CASSLGVRGQLDGYTF; CDR3nt: TGTGCCAGCAGCTTGGGGGTGAGGGGACAGCTAGATGGCTACACCTTC
j_gene: TRBJ1-5; abundance: -; v_gene: TRBV19; d_gene: TRBD1; CDR3aa: CASSTTDRGNQPQHF; CDR3nt: TGTGCCAGTAGTACCACGGACAGGGGTAATCAGCCCCAGCATTTT
j_gene: TRBJ2-5; abundance: -; v_gene: TRBV18; d_gene: -; CDR3aa: CASKTAQETQYF; CDR3nt: TGTGCCAGCAAGACAGCCCAAGAGACCCAGTACTTC